This T cell receptor (beta chain) was retrieved from a study of beta chain features in type 1 diabetes. The study's findings and limits: There were fewer insertions and more deletions at the VDJ junctions of type 1 diabetes patients. It was not settled here whether HLA type affects TCRB rearrangement.

Purity of each sorted population was above 95%. With regard to this clone: Its antigen is unidentified.

This CDR3 region has 14 residues. Germline loops: CDR1 MDHEN, CDR2 SYDVKM. Unmatched junction bases numbered 3, after V lost 2 bases and J lost 6 bases. TCRB transcripts that were expressed got sequenced, as all of the isolated RNA had been reverse transcribed. Some clones are missing from TCRdb's copy, which holds only in-frame ones; the method was immunoSEQ multiplex PCR. The sample shows about 360,000 clones, roughly an eighth of them seen only once. The specimen was naive CD4+ T cells from blood. This rearrangement joins TRBV28 to TRBJ1-2; 10 bases agree with TRBD1. The source is a man aged 18 to 29 in good health. In DNA form, the CDR3 reads TGTGCCAGCAGTTTAAGGGGGACAGGGGATGGCTACACCTTC. Amino acids: CASSLRGTGDGYTF.